The sequence of this T cell receptor beta chain was determined in a study of regulatory T cells in long-lasting Graves disease. Overall study context: It was over 5 years of antithyroid drugs, with positive TSH receptor antibodies, that meant persistent Graves' disease.

This clonotype appeared many times. Building the TCR beta libraries relied on iRepertoire HTBI primers, and CDR3 regions underwent Arm-PCR. Study processing details: The samples yielded approximately 62 TRBV and around 15 TRBJ segments. TCRdb reprocessed the multiplex PCR reads via MiXCR and lists one record per CDR3 protein. Here the V and J calls rest on TCRdb's processing, not on the authors' analysis. The profile shows nearly 350,000 distinct CDR3 sequences, less than 20% of them singletons. The sample's time point: persistent/refractory GD, antithyroid drugs over 5 years with positive TRAb. Extracted PBMC RNA gave rise to the TCR library. The CDR3 consists of 16 residues. Deletions cut 2 bases from V and 0 bases from J, with 14 bases between. From germline, CDR1 is SGHAT and CDR2 FQNNGV.

The clonotype originates from a female donor with Graves disease. The specimen comprised peripheral blood mononuclear cells (PBMCs), sampled when the disease was refractory, from a patient treated with antithyroid drugs. The J gene is TRBJ2-7, the V gene TRBV11-2; D not resolved. The CDR3 is CASSLTSLLFSYEQYF. DNA of the CDR3: TGTGCCAGCAGCTTAACCTCCCTACTATTCTCCTACGAGCAGTACTTC.